A selection of T cell receptor beta chains follows, all from one sample in a study of T cell responses to AZD1222 COVID-19 vaccine. The protocol was immunoSEQ multiplex PCR, while the TCRdb copy is restricted to in-frame clones and leaves out a portion. The sample includes over 130,000 clones, roughly nine tenths of them seen just once. Sequences were derived from peripheral blood, sampled 28 days after the second AZD1222 dose. These receptors originate from an adult who received the AZD1222 COVID-19 vaccine. CDR3s include the opening cysteine and the closing phenylalanine or tryptophan. A D gene is named only where the DNA matches it firmly. A clone size is listed for some rows: how often the clone was seen (once, few, many), or a class if it is expanded.

clone size: once
J gene: TRBJ1-6
D gene: .
V gene: TRBV21-1
CDR3 DNA: TGTGCCAGCAGCAAAGCGCAACAGGGGGCACATTCACCCCTCCACTTT
CDR3 protein: CASSKAQQGAHSPLHF

clone size: .
J gene: TRBJ1-1
D gene: .
V gene: TRBV6-5
CDR3 DNA: TGTGCCAGCAGTTACGGGGATTGGACTGAAGCTTTCTTT
CDR3 protein: CASSYGDWTEAFF

clone size: .
J gene: TRBJ2-2
D gene: TRBD2
V gene: TRBV12-3/TRBV12-4
CDR3 DNA: TGTGCCAGCAGTTTCCGGGGGGCCGGGGAGCTGTTTTTT
CDR3 protein: CASSFRGAGELFF

clone size: .
J gene: TRBJ2-7
D gene: TRBD2
V gene: TRBV7-2
CDR3 DNA: TGTGCCAGCAGCTTAGCGCTGGCTAGCGGGACCTACGAGCAGTACTTC
CDR3 protein: CASSLALASGTYEQYF

clone size: .
J gene: TRBJ2-1
D gene: TRBD2
V gene: TRBV6-5
CDR3 DNA: TGTGCCAGCAGCCAGACTAGCGGGGGCTACAATGAGCAGTTCTTC
CDR3 protein: CASSQTSGGYNEQFF

clone size: .
J gene: TRBJ1-1
D gene: .
V gene: TRBV10-3
CDR3 DNA: TGTGCCATCAGTGAGTGGTCGGAGACTGAAGCTTTCTTT
CDR3 protein: CAISEWSETEAFF

clone size: .
J gene: TRBJ2-3
D gene: .
V gene: TRBV27
CDR3 DNA: TGTGCCAGCAGTCGGGGCAGGGATACAGATACGCAGTATTTT
CDR3 protein: CASSRGRDTDTQYF

clone size: few
J gene: TRBJ2-7
D gene: .
V gene: TRBV6-2/TRBV6-3
CDR3 DNA: TGTGCCAGCAGCCACGATGACCAGCATGTGGAGCAGTACTTC
CDR3 protein: CASSHDDQHVEQYF

clone size: .
J gene: TRBJ2-1
D gene: .
V gene: TRBV3-1/TRBV3-2
CDR3 DNA: TGTGCCAGCAGCCAAAGGTTGGGCGGGGACTACAATGAGCAGTTCTTC
CDR3 protein: CASSQRLGGDYNEQFF

clone size: .
J gene: TRBJ2-1
D gene: TRBD1
V gene: TRBV5-1
CDR3 DNA: TGCGCCAGCAGCCCCCGACTGACAGGGGGCTATTTGTACAATGAGCAGTTCTTC
CDR3 protein: CASSPRLTGGYLYNEQFF

clone size: .
J gene: TRBJ1-6
D gene: TRBD1
V gene: TRBV6-2/TRBV6-3
CDR3 DNA: TGTGCCAGCAGCCACCCGGGACAGGAATCTTCACCCCTCCACTTT
CDR3 protein: CASSHPGQESSPLHF

clone size: few
J gene: TRBJ1-5
D gene: .
V gene: TRBV4-2
CDR3 DNA: TGTGCCAGCAGCCAAGGGATCGACGGTCAGCCCCAGCATTTT
CDR3 protein: CASSQGIDGQPQHF

clone size: .
J gene: TRBJ2-1
D gene: TRBD1
V gene: TRBV7-2
CDR3 DNA: TGTGCCAGCAGCTCTCGACAGGGGTGGGTTTACAATGAGCAGTTCTTC
CDR3 protein: CASSSRQGWVYNEQFF

clone size: .
J gene: TRBJ1-1
D gene: .
V gene: TRBV9
CDR3 DNA: TGTGCCAGCAGCGTACCCGAGGTTGGTGGGAACACTGAAGCTTTCTTT
CDR3 protein: CASSVPEVGGNTEAFF

clone size: .
J gene: TRBJ1-5
D gene: TRBD1
V gene: TRBV19
CDR3 DNA: TGTGCCAGTAGTTCCATAGGGGGCCCGGGGCAGCCCCAGCATTTT
CDR3 protein: CASSSIGGPGQPQHF

clone size: .
J gene: TRBJ1-2
D gene: TRBD1
V gene: TRBV4-3
CDR3 DNA: TGCGCCAGCAGCCACCTACAGGGGAATTATGGCTACACCTTC
CDR3 protein: CASSHLQGNYGYTF

clone size: once
J gene: TRBJ2-5
D gene: .
V gene: TRBV19
CDR3 DNA: TGTGCCAGTAGTATTTGGGGGCGGGGGTACCAAGAGACCCAGTACTTC
CDR3 protein: CASSIWGRGYQETQYF

clone size: .
J gene: TRBJ1-2
D gene: .
V gene: TRBV2
CDR3 DNA: TGTGCCAGCAGCGGAGGGACCCATGGCTACACCTTC
CDR3 protein: CASSGGTHGYTF

clone size: .
J gene: TRBJ2-1
D gene: .
V gene: TRBV12-3/TRBV12-4
CDR3 DNA: TGTGCCAGCAGTTTAGTCTTATACAATGAGCAGTTCTTC
CDR3 protein: CASSLVLYNEQFF

clone size: few
J gene: TRBJ1-4
D gene: .
V gene: TRBV4-3
CDR3 DNA: TGCGCCAGCAGCCAAATCTGGGGAAATGAAAAACTGTTTTTT
CDR3 protein: CASSQIWGNEKLFF

clone size: once
J gene: TRBJ2-7
D gene: .
V gene: TRBV6-5
CDR3 DNA: TGTGCCAGCAGCAATCAAAAGGGTGGCTACGAGCAGTACTTC
CDR3 protein: CASSNQKGGYEQYF

clone size: .
J gene: TRBJ2-7
D gene: .
V gene: TRBV11-2
CDR3 DNA: TGTGCCAGCAGCTTTACGCTCGCCGGGACCTACGAGCAGTACTTC
CDR3 protein: CASSFTLAGTYEQYF

clone size: .
J gene: TRBJ1-6
D gene: TRBD1
V gene: TRBV5-1
CDR3 DNA: TGCGCCAGCAGCGTAGAGGGGGCTTCCTATAATTCACCCCTCCACTTT
CDR3 protein: CASSVEGASYNSPLHF

clone size: .
J gene: TRBJ1-5
D gene: TRBD1
V gene: TRBV19
CDR3 DNA: TGTGCCAGTAGTATCCGACAGGGGGGTCAGCCCCAGCATTTT
CDR3 protein: CASSIRQGGQPQHF

clone size: .
J gene: TRBJ1-2
D gene: TRBD1
V gene: TRBV15
CDR3 DNA: TGTGCCACCAGCAGGGAACAGGGGGCAGCAAGGACCTTC
CDR3 protein: CATSREQGAARTF

clone size: .
J gene: TRBJ1-4
D gene: .
V gene: TRBV28
CDR3 DNA: TGTGCCAGCAGTTTGGTTCGAGAAAAACTGTTTTTT
CDR3 protein: CASSLVREKLFF

clone size: few
J gene: TRBJ2-2
D gene: .
V gene: TRBV27
CDR3 DNA: TGTGCCAGCAGTCACAAACGGGGATCGACCACCGGGGAGCTGTTTTTT
CDR3 protein: CASSHKRGSTTGELFF

clone size: .
J gene: TRBJ2-1
D gene: .
V gene: TRBV6-6
CDR3 DNA: TGTGCCAGCAGTTATCCGCAGGGGTTGTACTACAATGAGCAGTTCTTC
CDR3 protein: CASSYPQGLYYNEQFF

clone size: once
J gene: TRBJ2-2
D gene: TRBD2
V gene: TRBV7-6
CDR3 DNA: TGTGCCAGCAGTTCCCTTCCGGGACTAGCGGGAGGGAACACCGGGGAGCTGTTTTTT
CDR3 protein: CASSSLPGLAGGNTGELFF

clone size: .
J gene: TRBJ1-1
D gene: .
V gene: TRBV6-5
CDR3 DNA: TGTGCCAGCAGTTACTCGGGGTTATCGGACACTGAAGCTTTCTTT
CDR3 protein: CASSYSGLSDTEAFF

clone size: .
J gene: TRBJ1-5
D gene: .
V gene: TRBV6-2/TRBV6-3
CDR3 DNA: TGTGCCAGCAGTGGGGGTGTTAGCAATCAGCCCCAGCATTTT
CDR3 protein: CASSGGVSNQPQHF

clone size: .
J gene: TRBJ1-1
D gene: .
V gene: TRBV19
CDR3 DNA: TGTGCCAGTAGTATCAGGGTGAGAACTGAAGCTTTCTTT
CDR3 protein: CASSIRVRTEAFF

clone size: .
J gene: TRBJ2-1
D gene: .
V gene: TRBV5-6
CDR3 DNA: TGTGCCAGCACCGAGGGGTTCATTGGTTACAATGAGCAGTTCTTC
CDR3 protein: CASTEGFIGYNEQFF

clone size: .
J gene: TRBJ1-2
D gene: .
V gene: TRBV20-1
CDR3 DNA: TGCAGTGTGGCTCTACCCTATGGCTACACCTTC
CDR3 protein: CSVALPYGYTF

clone size: .
J gene: TRBJ1-1
D gene: TRBD1
V gene: TRBV11-2
CDR3 DNA: TGTGCCAGCAGCAAGCCGGGACAGGGGGGGAACACTGAAGCTTTCTTT
CDR3 protein: CASSKPGQGGNTEAFF

clone size: .
J gene: TRBJ1-5
D gene: .
V gene: TRBV10-3
CDR3 DNA: TGTGCCATCAGTGATTCGACAGCGAGCAATCAGCCCCAGCATTTT
CDR3 protein: CAISDSTASNQPQHF

clone size: .
J gene: TRBJ2-2
D gene: .
V gene: TRBV7-8
CDR3 DNA: TGTGCCAGCAGCTTTGGACCCGATGGCAGGGAGCTGTTTTTT
CDR3 protein: CASSFGPDGRELFF

clone size: .
J gene: TRBJ2-7
D gene: .
V gene: TRBV27
CDR3 DNA: TGTGCCAGCAGTCGCCGGGCCCTCGCGTTCGGCGAGCAGTACTTC
CDR3 protein: CASSRRALAFGEQYF

clone size: .
J gene: TRBJ2-1
D gene: .
V gene: TRBV27
CDR3 DNA: TGTGCCAGCAGTTTATTCAGGGCGCAAGAGCAGTTCTTC
CDR3 protein: CASSLFRAQEQFF

clone size: .
J gene: TRBJ1-1
D gene: .
V gene: TRBV3-1/TRBV3-2
CDR3 DNA: TGTGCCAGCAGCCAGGATATAGGGAGCTTTGAAGCTTTCTTT
CDR3 protein: CASSQDIGSFEAFF

clone size: .
J gene: TRBJ2-5
D gene: .
V gene: TRBV9
CDR3 DNA: TGTGCCAGCAGCGTAGTGTCGGGGGAGACCCAGTACTTC
CDR3 protein: CASSVVSGETQYF